The source of this T cell receptor (beta chain) is a study of beta chain features in type 1 diabetes. The study's findings and limits: TCRB CDR3 length was moderately but significantly reduced in all four CD4+ subsets of Type 1 diabetes patients.

Points on this clone: The antigen is undetermined.

Germline loops: CDR1 SGDLS, CDR2 YYNGEE. The V end lost 3 bases, the J end lost 3 bases, and 13 bases lay between the germline ends. This CDR3 comprises 14 residues. A CD45RO/CCR7/CD25/CD127/CD95/CD27 panel sorted naive, central memory, regulatory and stem cell-like memory CD4+ cells. Every bit of the isolated RNA underwent reverse transcription, so sequencing read expressed TCRB transcripts. Sequenced by immunoSEQ multiplex PCR; TCRdb stores in-frame clones only, minus some. The sample has 600,000 to 700,000 clones; roughly an eighth are singletons. The TCR was taken from a man aged 25-45 years with type 1 diabetes. The sequencing sample was made of naive CD4+ T cells from blood. V and J are TRBV9 and TRBJ2-7; D might be TRBD2 (5 bases). The CDR3 coding sequence is TGTGCCAGCAGCGGCGGGTCTCCGGTCTACGAGCAGTACTTC. Translated: CASSGGSPVYEQYF.